This record covers a single T cell receptor (beta chain). The antigen is not known. The V and J ends lost 1 base and 3 bases respectively, with 5 bases between them. Germline CDR1 and CDR2: SGHDT and YYEEEE. The CDR3 runs 12 residues. The data belong to a study of PD-1 blockade in classical Hodgkin lymphoma. Study-level results: Newly diagnosed patients had baseline TCR diversity that was reportedly lower than that of healthy donors. Anyone who began nivolumab under 1 year after ASCT was excluded. Underlying causes for the observed repertoire differences were not defined, possibly disease activity or prior therapy.

Profiling relied on immunoSEQ multiplex PCR, and the TCRdb table lists in-frame clones only, not all of them. The sample holds more than 55,000 clones; 70% to 90% are singletons and the top ten take approximately 5.4%. Every one of the patients relapsed after autologous stem cell transplantation (brentuximab vedotin exposure was variable). The TCR was taken from a human donor with classical Hodgkin lymphoma. The gene calls are TRBV5-6 and TRBJ2-7; no firm D call. This specimen consisted of peripheral blood mononuclear cells (PBMCs), obtained before the second cycle of nivolumab. This chain's CDR3 is CASSLRDYEQYF. CDR3 in DNA: TGTGCCAGCAGCTTGCGAGACTACGAGCAGTACTTC.